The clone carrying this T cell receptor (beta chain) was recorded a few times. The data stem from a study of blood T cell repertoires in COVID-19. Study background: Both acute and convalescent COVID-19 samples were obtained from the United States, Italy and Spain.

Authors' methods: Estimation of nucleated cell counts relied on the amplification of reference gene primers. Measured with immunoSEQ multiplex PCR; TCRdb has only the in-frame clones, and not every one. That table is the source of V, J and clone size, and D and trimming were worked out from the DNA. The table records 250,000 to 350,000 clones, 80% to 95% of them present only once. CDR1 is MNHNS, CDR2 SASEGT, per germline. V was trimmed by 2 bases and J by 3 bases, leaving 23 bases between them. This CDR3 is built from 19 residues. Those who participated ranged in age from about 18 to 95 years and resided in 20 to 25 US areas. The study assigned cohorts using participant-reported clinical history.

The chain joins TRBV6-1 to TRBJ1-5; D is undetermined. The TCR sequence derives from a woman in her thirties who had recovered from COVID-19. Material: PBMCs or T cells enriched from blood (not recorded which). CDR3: CASSEKFPGELFFNQPQHF. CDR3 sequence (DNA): TGTGCCAGCAGTGAAAAATTTCCTGGGGAGCTCTTCTTCAATCAGCCCCAGCATTTT.